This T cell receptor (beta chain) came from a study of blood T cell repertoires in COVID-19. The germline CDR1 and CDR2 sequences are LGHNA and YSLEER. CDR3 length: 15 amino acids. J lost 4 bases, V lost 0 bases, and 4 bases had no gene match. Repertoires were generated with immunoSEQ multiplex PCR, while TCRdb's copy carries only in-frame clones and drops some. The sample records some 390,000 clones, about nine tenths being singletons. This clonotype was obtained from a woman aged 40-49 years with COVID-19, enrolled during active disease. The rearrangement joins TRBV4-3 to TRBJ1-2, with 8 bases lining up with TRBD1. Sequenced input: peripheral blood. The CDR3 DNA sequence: TGCGCCAGCAGCCAAGAGGACAGGGTAGTCTATGGCTACACCTTC. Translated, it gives CASSQEDRVVYGYTF.